One sample yielded the 20 T cell receptor beta chains listed below, sequenced in a study of cytomegalovirus exposure and HLA in healthy donors. Primers included in the PCR were 60 Vbeta and 13 Jbeta primers. The protocol was immunoSEQ multiplex PCR, while the TCRdb copy is restricted to in-frame clones and leaves out a portion. Of around 80,000 clones in the sample, 60% to 85% were seen once. The sample comprised PBMCs. The receptor source for this set is a man in his forties in good health and CMV-seronegative.

This clone was seen a single time. The chain uses TRBV30 and TRBJ2-7; 8 nucleotides agree with TRBD1. The trim removed 8 bases at V and 4 bases at J, leaving 16 bases unmatched. This CDR3 region has 15 residues. Germline CDR1 is GTSNPN and CDR2 is SVGIG (reference sequence). CDR3 sequence: CAGRDRPPYGYEQYF. The CDR3 nucleotides read TGTGCCGGAAGGGACAGGCCACCTTATGGGTACGAGCAGTACTTC.

The gene calls are TRBV30 and TRBJ1-2; D gene unclear. V dropped 2 bases and J dropped 5 bases, with 9 bases sitting between them. The CDR3 runs 12 residues. Germline CDR1 is GTSNPN and CDR2 is SVGIG (reference sequence). The CDR3 DNA reads TGTGCCTGGAGTCTAGAGAGATATGGCTACACCTTC. Its protein is CAWSLERYGYTF.

This sequence joins TRBV7-8 and TRBJ2-3; D is undetermined. Germline V gene sequence: CDR1 SGHVS, CDR2 FQNEAQ. CDR3 length: 14 residues. Trimming cost V 2 bases and J 3 bases, with 9 bases left between them. The CDR3, as DNA: TGTGCCAGCAGCTTAAATCCAATTACAGATACGCAGTATTTT. Translating gives CASSLNPITDTQYF.

The CDR3 protein is CASSPGDTSSYEQYF. In DNA form, the CDR3 reads TGTGCCAGCAGCCCCGGGGACACCTCCTCCTACGAGCAGTACTTC. The chain recombines TRBV9 with TRBJ2-7, with TRBD1 as a possible D gene (6 bases). Trimming pared 4 bases from V and 0 bases from J, leaving 14 bases between. The germline CDR1 and CDR2 sequences are SGDLS and YYNGEE. This CDR3 comprises 15 residues.

Notes on this clone: The junction departs from germline at one end; a sequencing error may be responsible. The rearrangement joins TRBV7-7 to TRBJ2-5; D possibly corresponds to TRBD1 (6 bases). The CDR3 spans 13 residues. Germline values: CDR1 SSHAT, CDR2 FNYEAQ (reference sequence). The CDR3 is CASSQGNAETQYF. The CDR3 DNA sequence: TGTGCTAGCAGCCAGGGGAATGCGGAGACCCAGTACTTC.

The chain is built from TRBV5-6 and TRBJ2-3; 14 bases map to TRBD2. V lost 5 bases, J lost 6 bases, and 11 bases stayed unmatched. In germline, CDR1 is SGHDT, CDR2 YYEEEE. The CDR3 contains 17 residues. The CDR3 sequence: CASSRRLAGGTRDTQYF. The CDR3 region has the DNA TGTGCCAGCAGTCGCCGACTAGCGGGAGGGACAAGGGATACGCAGTATTTT.

In this sample, this clone turned up once. The CDR3 reads CASSDRGYQPQHF. CDR3 nucleotides: TGTGCCAGCAGTGACAGGGGCTATCAGCCCCAGCATTTT. This chain links TRBV6-1 with TRBJ1-5; tentative D call: TRBD1 (6 bases). CDR3 length: 13 amino acids. The V and J ends lost 3 bases and 5 bases respectively, with 8 bases between them. Germline values: CDR1 MNHNS, CDR2 SASEGT.

This clone was recorded once. The J gene is TRBJ2-3, the V gene TRBV6-1, with D perhaps matching TRBD1 (5 bases). CDR3 length equals 16 residues. V was cut by 2 bases and J by 2 bases, with 14 bases left in between. In germline, CDR1 is MNHNS, CDR2 SASEGT. The CDR3 bases are TGTGCCAGCAGTGAACGGAGACAGACAAACACAGATACGCAGTATTTT. Translated, it gives CASSERRQTNTDTQYF.

The V call is TRBV4-1, the J call TRBJ2-3; D is unclear. Germline V lookup: CDR1 MGHRA, CDR2 YSYEKL. CDR3 length: 15 amino acids. The V gene lost 0 bases and the J gene lost 3 bases, with 10 bases spanning the gap. The chain's CDR3 is CASSQDSVRTDTQYF. CDR3 in DNA: TGCGCCAGCAGCCAAGATTCCGTGAGGACAGATACGCAGTATTTT.

This rearrangement joins TRBV30 to TRBJ2-7; TRBD1 is a possible D gene (6 bases). Germline V gene data show CDR1 as GTSNPN and CDR2 as SVGIG (reference sequence). The germline V and J ends were trimmed by 0 bases and 7 bases, with 19 bases remaining between them. CDR3 length: 15 amino acids. CDR3 in amino acids: CAWSVLRTVVREQYF. Here the CDR3 DNA reads TGTGCCTGGAGTGTACTTAGGACAGTGGTGAGGGAGCAGTACTTC. The full variable domain, with the rest looked up from reference TRBV30 and TRBJ2-7, is SQTIHQWPATLVQPVGSPLSLECTVEGTSNPNLYWYRQAAGRGLQLLFYSVGIGQISSEVPQNLSASRPQDRQFILSSKKLLLSDSGFYLCAWSVLRTVVREQYFGPGTRLTVT.

This clone has a handful of counts. The chain joins TRBV11-1 to TRBJ1-2, with D uncertain. From germline, CDR1 is SGHAT and CDR2 FQDESV (reference sequence). Trimming took 2 bases from V and 3 from J, leaving 10 bases between them. There are 14 residues in the CDR3. CDR3 sequence: CASSLTGAYYGYTF. The CDR3 DNA follows: TGTGCCAGCAGCTTAACCGGAGCCTACTATGGCTACACCTTC.

This clone was found once. The V and J genes are TRBV5-4 and TRBJ2-1, with 8 bases matching TRBD2. Germline trimming cut 4 bases from V and 0 bases from J; bases unmatched to any gene: 12. The CDR3 contains 18 residues. CDR1 SGHNT and CDR2 YYREEE come from the germline V gene (reference sequence). In DNA, the CDR3 is TGTGCCAGCAGCCCGGGGGGGTTAGCGGGGCGCTCCTACAATGAGCAGTTCTTC. Amino acids: CASSPGGLAGRSYNEQFF.

The chain links TRBV5-1 to TRBJ1-2; D not certain. Trimming stripped 0 bases from V and 7 bases from J, with 10 bases between. This CDR3 spans 13 amino acids. Germline-derived CDR1 and CDR2 are SGHRS and YFSETQ. The CDR3 region is CASSLGSGAGYTF. The CDR3, as DNA: TGCGCCAGCAGCTTGGGGTCGGGTGCTGGCTACACCTTC.

This sequence joins TRBV5-1 and TRBJ2-1; D gene ambiguous. In germline, CDR1 is SGHRS, CDR2 YFSETQ. CDR3 length equals 13 residues. V was shortened by 4 bases and J by 9 bases, with 14 bases between the two germline ends. CDR3 nucleotides: TGCGCCAGCAGCAACTCCGTTTCGTCTGAGCAGTTCTTC. Protein: CASSNSVSSEQFF. Complete variable domain (other parts from reference TRBV5-1 and TRBJ2-1): KAGVTQTPRYLIKTRGQQVTLSCSPISGHRSVSWYQQTPGQGLQFLFEYFSETQRNKGNFPGRFSGRQFSNSRSEMNVSTLELGDSALYLCASSNSVSSEQFFGPGTRLTVL.

The V call is TRBV11-2, the J call TRBJ1-5; no reliable D call. Germline CDR1 is SGHAT and CDR2 is FQNNGV. V was pared by 5 bases and J by 5 bases, with 10 bases between. This CDR3 is 13 amino acids long. In nucleotides, the CDR3 is TGTGCCAGCAGCAGTCGGGATTATCAGCCCCAGCATTTT. Translating gives CASSSRDYQPQHF.

This rearrangement joins TRBV7-3 to TRBJ1-1, with 9 bases lining up with TRBD1. Germline V gene data show CDR1 as SGHTA and CDR2 as FQGTGA. The V gene end was trimmed by 5 bases and the J gene end by 4 bases; junction bases not matched to a gene: 8. The CDR3 has 15 amino acids. The DNA for the CDR3 is TGTGCCAGCAGCCGACAGGGGGGGCTGGGCACTGAAGCTTTCTTT. Its translation: CASSRQGGLGTEAFF.

This clone was observed once. This chain joins TRBV9 and TRBJ2-1; 10 bases match TRBD2. After removal of 0 bases from V and 10 bases from J, the junction contained 13 bases not matched to a gene. The CDR3 covers 17 residues. The germline CDR1 and CDR2 sequences are SGDLS and YYNGEE. The CDR3, as DNA: TGTGCCAGCAGCGTAGATCCTGTAGGACTAGCGGAAAACGAGCAGTTCTTC. Translated: CASSVDPVGLAENEQFF.

This chain uses TRBV5-1 with TRBJ2-7; TRBD1 matches at 9 bases. The J segment lost 1 base and the V segment lost 0 bases, leaving 8 bases of the junction unmatched. The CDR3 sequence is 17 residues long. Germline values: CDR1 SGHRS, CDR2 YFSETQ. CDR3 amino acids: CASSLVGQGHLSYEQYF. The CDR3 DNA reads TGCGCCAGCAGCTTGGTGGGACAGGGCCATCTTTCCTACGAGCAGTACTTC.

The chain recombines TRBV27 with TRBJ2-7; the match to TRBD2 covers 9 bases. J gave up 6 bases and V 6 bases, and 12 bases lay outside the gene matches. The germline V gene encodes CDR1 MNHEY and CDR2 SMNVEV (reference sequence). This CDR3 is 15 amino acids long. This CDR3 is CASSRSGGRVPEQYF. CDR3 nucleotide sequence: TGTGCCAGCAGCAGAAGTGGCGGGAGGGTCCCCGAGCAGTACTTC.

The gene calls are TRBV27 and TRBJ1-2; no definite D call. The CDR3 sequence is 13 residues long. V lost 2 bases, J lost 4 bases, and 8 bases lay in between. Per germline, CDR1 MNHEY and CDR2 SMNVEV (reference sequence). The CDR3 DNA reads TGTGCCAGCAGTTTAGCCGGGAGCTATGGCTACACCTTC. The encoded protein is CASSLAGSYGYTF.